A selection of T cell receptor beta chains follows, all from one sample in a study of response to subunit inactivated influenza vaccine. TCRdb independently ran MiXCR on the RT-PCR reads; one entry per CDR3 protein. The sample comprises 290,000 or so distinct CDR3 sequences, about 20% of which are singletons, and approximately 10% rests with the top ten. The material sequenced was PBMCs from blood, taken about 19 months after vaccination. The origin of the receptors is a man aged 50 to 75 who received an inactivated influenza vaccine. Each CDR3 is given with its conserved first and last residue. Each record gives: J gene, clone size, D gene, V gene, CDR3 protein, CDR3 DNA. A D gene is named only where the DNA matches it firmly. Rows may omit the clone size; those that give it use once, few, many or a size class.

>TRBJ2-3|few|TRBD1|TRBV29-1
CSVDFRTDRNTDTQYF
TGCAGCGTTGATTTCAGAACGGACAGGAACACAGATACGCAGTATTTT
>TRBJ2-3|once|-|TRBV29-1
CSVETSSADTQYF
TGCAGCGTTGAAACTTCTAGCGCAGATACGCAGTATTTT
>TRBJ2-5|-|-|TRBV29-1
CSVEGMGIAETQYF
TGCAGCGTTGAAGGGATGGGAATCGCAGAGACCCAGTACTTC
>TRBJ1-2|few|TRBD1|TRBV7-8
CASSRNRDRGLRYGYTF
TGTGCCAGCAGTAGAAACCGGGACAGGGGGCTTCGGTATGGCTACACCTTC
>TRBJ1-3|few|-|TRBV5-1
CASSLTFSGNTIYF
TGCGCCAGCAGCCTCACCTTCAGTGGAAACACCATATATTTT
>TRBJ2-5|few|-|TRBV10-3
CAIRDPGRETQYF
TGTGCCATCAGAGATCCCGGGCGAGAGACCCAGTACTTC
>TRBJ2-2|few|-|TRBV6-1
CASRPPNTGELFF
TGTGCCAGCAGGCCACCGAACACCGGGGAGCTGTTTTTT
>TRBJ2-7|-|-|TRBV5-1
CASSLGGDYEQYF
TGCGCCAGCAGCCTAGGGGGTGACTACGAGCAGTACTTC
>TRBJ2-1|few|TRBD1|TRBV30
CAWSGDRGYNEQFF
TGTGCCTGGAGTGGAGACAGGGGCTACAATGAGCAGTTCTTC
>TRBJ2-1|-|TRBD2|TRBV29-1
CSVDAAGGPGNEQFF
TGCAGCGTTGATGCAGCGGGAGGCCCGGGGAATGAGCAGTTCTTC
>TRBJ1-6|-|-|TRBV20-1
CSAPVAGVSPLHF
TGCAGTGCTCCAGTGGCAGGGGTTTCACCCCTCCACTTT
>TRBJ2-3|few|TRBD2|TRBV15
CATSRGVSGGTNWYF
TGTGCCACCAGCAGAGGTGTTAGCGGGGGGACTAATTGGTATTTT
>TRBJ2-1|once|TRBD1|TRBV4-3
CASSQWGQGSDEQFF
TGCGCCAGCAGCCAGTGGGGACAGGGTAGCGATGAGCAGTTCTTC
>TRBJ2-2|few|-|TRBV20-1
CSARGLQNTGELFF
TGCAGTGCAAGAGGACTACAGAACACCGGGGAGCTGTTTTTT
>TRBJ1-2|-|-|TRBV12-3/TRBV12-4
CASSPNRNYGYTF
TGTGCCAGCAGTCCGAACAGAAACTATGGCTACACCTTC
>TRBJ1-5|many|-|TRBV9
CASSVGSNQPQHF
TGTGCCAGTTCTGTTGGGAGCAATCAGCCCCAGCATTTT
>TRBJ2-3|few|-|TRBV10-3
CAIRPNQGPDTQYF
TGTGCCATCAGGCCTAATCAGGGTCCAGATACGCAGTATTTT
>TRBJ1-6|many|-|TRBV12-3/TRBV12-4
CASSSSHGALHF
TGTGCCAGCAGTTCCTCCCATGGGGCCCTCCACTTT
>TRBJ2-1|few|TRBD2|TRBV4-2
CASSQEGREPYNEQFF
TGTGCCAGCAGCCAAGAGGGGCGGGAGCCCTACAATGAGCAGTTCTTC
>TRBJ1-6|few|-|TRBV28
CATGAGNNSPLHF
TGTGCCACCGGAGCAGGAAACAATTCACCCCTCCACTTT
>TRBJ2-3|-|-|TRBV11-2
CASRGSATQYF
TGTGCCAGCAGGGGTTCGGCTACGCAGTATTTT
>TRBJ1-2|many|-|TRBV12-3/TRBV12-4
CASSQDPQWYGYTF
TGTGCCAGCAGCCAGGACCCACAATGGTATGGCTACACCTTC
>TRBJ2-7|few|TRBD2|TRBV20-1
CSAPRTSASYEQYF
TGCAGTGCTCCCCGGACTAGCGCCTCCTACGAGCAGTACTTC
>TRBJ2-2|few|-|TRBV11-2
CASSLGVIAGELFF
TGTGCCAGCAGCTTAGGCGTAATCGCCGGGGAGCTGTTTTTT
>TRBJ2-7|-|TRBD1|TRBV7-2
CASSLRTGDAGYF
TGTGCCAGCAGCTTACGGACAGGGGACGCAGGGTACTTC
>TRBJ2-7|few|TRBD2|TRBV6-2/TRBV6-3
CASSYGLAGDYDEQYF
TGTGCCAGCAGTTACGGACTAGCGGGAGACTACGACGAGCAGTACTTC
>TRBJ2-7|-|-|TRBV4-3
CASSQDPGVYEQYF
TGCGCCAGCAGCCAAGACCCAGGGGTGTACGAGCAGTACTTC
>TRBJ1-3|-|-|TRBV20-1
CSARLRGSGRNTIYF
TGCAGTGCTAGGCTTCGGGGGAGCGGAAGAAACACCATATATTTT
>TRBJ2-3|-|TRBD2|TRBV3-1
CASSQLLAGGLITDTQYF
TGTGCCAGCAGCCAATTACTAGCGGGGGGCCTTATCACAGATACGCAGTATTTT
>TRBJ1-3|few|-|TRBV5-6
CASSLGLRGRTGNTIYF
TGTGCCAGCAGCTTGGGTCTACGTGGCAGGACTGGAAACACCATATATTTT
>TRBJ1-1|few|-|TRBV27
CASEDGAEAFF
TGTGCCAGCGAGGACGGGGCTGAAGCTTTCTTT
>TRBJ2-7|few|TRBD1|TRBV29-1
CSVSDRGPEQYF
TGCAGCGTTTCGGACAGGGGGCCCGAGCAGTACTTC
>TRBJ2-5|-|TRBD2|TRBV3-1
CASSQARRAGVAKETQYF
TGTGCCAGCAGCCAGGCCAGACGAGCGGGAGTGGCTAAAGAGACCCAGTACTTC
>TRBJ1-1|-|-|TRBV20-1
CSAKRGSDMNTEAFF
TGCAGTGCTAAGCGTGGGTCAGATATGAACACTGAAGCTTTCTTT
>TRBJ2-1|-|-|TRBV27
CASSLGPRAYNEQFF
TGTGCCAGCAGTTTAGGACCGCGGGCCTACAATGAGCAGTTCTTC
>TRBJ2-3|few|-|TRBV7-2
CASSLARSPFGGDTQYF
TGTGCCAGCAGCTTAGCGCGGAGTCCCTTTGGGGGCGATACGCAGTATTTT
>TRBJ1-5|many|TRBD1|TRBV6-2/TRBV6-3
CASRYDRGHQPQHF
TGTGCCAGCAGGTATGACAGGGGCCATCAGCCCCAGCATTTT
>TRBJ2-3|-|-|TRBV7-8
CASSPMDTQYF
TGTGCCAGCAGCCCCATGGATACGCAGTATTTT
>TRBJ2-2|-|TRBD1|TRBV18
CASSPLGQGSGELFF
TGTGCCAGCTCACCACTCGGACAGGGCTCCGGGGAGCTGTTTTTT
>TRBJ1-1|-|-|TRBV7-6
CASSLGVSGTEAFF
TGTGCCAGCAGCTTAGGGGTCTCTGGCACTGAAGCTTTCTTT
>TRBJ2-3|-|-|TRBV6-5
CASSSLKGGDTQYF
TGTGCCAGCAGTTCCCTTAAGGGGGGAGATACGCAGTATTTT
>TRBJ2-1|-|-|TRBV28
CASSANTHYNEQFF
TGTGCCAGCAGTGCCAACACCCATTACAATGAGCAGTTCTTC
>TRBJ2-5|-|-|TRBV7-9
CASGYLGETQYF
TGTGCCAGCGGTTATTTAGGAGAGACCCAGTACTTC
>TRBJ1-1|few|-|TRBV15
CATSRGENTEAFF
TGTGCCACCAGCAGAGGGGAGAACACTGAAGCTTTCTTT
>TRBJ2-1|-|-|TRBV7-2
CASSKGTPPTYNEQFF
TGTGCCAGCAGTAAAGGGACGCCACCTACCTACAATGAGCAGTTCTTC
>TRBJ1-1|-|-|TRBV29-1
CSVQLDTTNTEAFF
TGCAGCGTACAACTCGACACCACGAACACTGAAGCTTTCTTT
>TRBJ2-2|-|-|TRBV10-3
CAIRRVTTGELFF
TGTGCCATCAGACGGGTAACCACCGGGGAGCTGTTTTTT
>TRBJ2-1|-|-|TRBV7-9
CASSPVTGMEYFEQFF
TGTGCCAGCAGCCCTGTTACAGGGATGGAGTATTTTGAGCAGTTCTTC
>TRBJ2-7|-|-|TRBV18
CASSPRLVVYEQYF
TGTGCCAGCTCACCCCGACTAGTTGTCTACGAGCAGTACTTC
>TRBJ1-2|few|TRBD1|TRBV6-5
CASSYSGTGPTGGYTF
TGTGCCAGCAGTTACTCGGGGACAGGGCCGACGGGTGGCTACACCTTC
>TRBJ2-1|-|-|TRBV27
CASSLSHGPNEQFF
TGTGCCAGCAGTTTATCGCATGGGCCCAATGAGCAGTTCTTC
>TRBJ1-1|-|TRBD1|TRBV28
CATDRLNTEAFF
TGTGCTACGGACAGGTTAAACACTGAAGCTTTCTTT
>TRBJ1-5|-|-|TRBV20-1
CSALRGYSNQPQHF
TGCAGTGCTCTCCGGGGTTATAGCAATCAGCCCCAGCATTTT
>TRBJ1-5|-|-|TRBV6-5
CASSYLTPQGNQPQHF
TGTGCCAGCAGTTACCTGACCCCTCAGGGCAATCAGCCCCAGCATTTT
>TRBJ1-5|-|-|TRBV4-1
CASSQGGPFVSSNQPQHF
TGCGCCAGCAGCCAAGGGGGCCCGTTCGTATCTAGCAATCAGCCCCAGCATTTT
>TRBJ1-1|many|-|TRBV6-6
CASSSDNTEAFF
TGTGCCAGCAGTTCAGACAACACTGAAGCTTTCTTT
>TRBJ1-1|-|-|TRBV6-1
CASRPLEGADNTEAFF
TGTGCCAGCAGACCTTTAGAAGGGGCCGACAACACTGAAGCTTTCTTT
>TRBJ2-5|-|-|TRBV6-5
CASRSMSETQYF
TGTGCCAGCAGATCTATGTCGGAGACCCAGTACTTC
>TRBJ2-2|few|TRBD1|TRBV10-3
CAISESRGRITGELFF
TGTGCCATCAGTGAGTCGAGGGGGCGTATAACTGGGGAGCTGTTTTTT
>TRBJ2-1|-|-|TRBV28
CASSLVLRGAQVKEQFF
TGTGCCAGCAGTTTGGTTCTCCGGGGGGCGCAGGTAAAAGAGCAGTTCTTC